The rows below give T cell receptor beta chains drawn from one sample of a study of cytomegalovirus exposure and HLA in healthy donors. The assay was immunoSEQ multiplex PCR, and TCRdb's table has in-frame clones only and misses some. The data hold about 150,000 clones, with roughly 84% observed a single time. Specimen: PBMCs. These receptors all stem from a woman younger than 30 in good health and CMV-seronegative. Each CDR3 is given with its conserved first and last residue.

J | V | length | CDR3
TRBJ1-4 | TRBV18 | 17 | CASSPQLRDRGDEKLFF
TRBJ1-4 | TRBV6-5 | 15 | CASSYTQGTNEKLFF
TRBJ2-3 | TRBV6-1 | 14 | CASRPGQGADTQYF
TRBJ2-7 | TRBV6-1 | 16 | CASSEIGQGASGEQYF
TRBJ2-2 | TRBV4-2 | 16 | CASSQTSGGYNGELFF
TRBJ1-4 | TRBV10-2 | 15 | CASSELQGSGEKLFF
TRBJ1-1 | TRBV4-1 | 14 | CASSQETGITEAFF
TRBJ2-7 | TRBV11-3 | 15 | CASSIGGGESYEQYF
TRBJ2-2 | TRBV9 | 15 | CASSVSGGNTGELFF
TRBJ2-3 | TRBV6-1 | 15 | CASKRTVLSTDTQYF
TRBJ1-3 | TRBV7-8 | 17 | CASSQYRGRIAGNTIYF
TRBJ2-6 | TRBV19 | 16 | CASSSTSGSGANGLTF
TRBJ1-2 | TRBV6-5 | 14 | CASRRTRDNYGYTF
TRBJ1-1 | TRBV6-1 | 14 | CASSRTGVNTEAFF
TRBJ1-5 | TRBV28 | 14 | CASSLYTGNQPQHF
TRBJ2-2 | TRBV7-6 | 18 | CASSLAHPSGGATGELFF
TRBJ1-2 | TRBV27 | 12 | CASSLTGDGYTF
TRBJ1-6 | TRBV30 | 16 | CAWSVQFVTGGSPLHF
TRBJ2-1 | TRBV4-1 | 16 | CASSQDGPPLHNEQFF
TRBJ1-3 | TRBV15 | 13 | CATSRDRAGTIYF
TRBJ2-7 | TRBV18 | 12 | CASSQGVYEQYF
TRBJ1-2 | TRBV28 | 15 | CASSGGGSSGYGYTF
TRBJ1-3 | TRBV5-6 | 16 | CASSFLSGGRGNTIYF
TRBJ1-1 | TRBV30 | 13 | CAWTRQGRGEAFF
TRBJ2-7 | TRBV4-1 | 15 | CASSRGLAGNYEQYF
TRBJ2-2 | TRBV11-2 | 16 | CASSFRGTSNSGELFF
TRBJ1-2 | TRBV5-4 | 15 | CASSVETDPNYGYTF
TRBJ2-7 | TRBV25-1 | 18 | CASSEYSSGGASSSEQYF
TRBJ1-2 | TRBV6-5 | 14 | CASSYDREALGYTF
TRBJ2-7 | TRBV28 | 13 | CASGTGGKMKQYF
TRBJ1-1 | TRBV18 | 13 | CASSLQENTEAFF
TRBJ1-4 | TRBV11-2 | 15 | CASSLTGTGGEKLFF
TRBJ1-1 | TRBV5-1 | 15 | CASSLESLRGTEAFF
TRBJ2-1 | TRBV13 | 18 | CASSLTPGLAGGHNEQFF